This T cell receptor (beta chain) was retrieved from a study of blood T cell repertoires in COVID-19. Generated by immunoSEQ multiplex PCR, the TCRdb table keeps only in-frame clones and is missing some. The top ten clones hold under 0.4% of a sample with 40,000 to 55,000 clones, roughly 92% of them seen once. Losses at the gene ends were 4 bases for V and 3 bases for J; bases not matched to a gene: 12. Germline lookup yields CDR1 MDHEN and CDR2 SYDVKM. The CDR3 is made up of 16 amino acids. Only a few counts were recorded for this clone. Sequenced: peripheral blood. The rearrangement uses TRBV28 and TRBJ2-7; 7 bases are shared with TRBD2. This receptor was identified in a man aged 50 to 60 with COVID-19, enrolled during active disease. CDR3 nucleotides: TGTGCCAGCAGTTCCCGCCCGGCTGGGGGGGACTACGAGCAGTACTTC. Translated, it gives CASSSRPAGGDYEQYF. The full variable domain, in which reference TRBV28 and TRBJ2-7 provide the parts outside the CDR3, is DVKVTQSSRYLVKRTGEKVFLECVQDMDHENMFWYRQDPGLGLRLIYFSYDVKMKEKGDIPEGYSVSREKKERFSLILESASTNQTSMYLCASSSRPAGGDYEQYFGPGTRLTVT.